Only a few counts were recorded for the clone carrying this T cell receptor beta chain. Its antigen is undetermined. The sample is drawn from a study of regulatory T cells in long-lasting Graves disease. Arm-PCR of CDR3 regions and iRepertoire HTBI primers were used to build TCR beta libraries. Authors' processing steps: In the combined samples, 55 to 75 TRBV and fewer than 15 TRBJ segments were identified. TCRdb re-called the multiplex PCR reads through MiXCR, storing one row per CDR3 protein. The V and J calls were determined by TCRdb, not by the authors. The repertoire holds fewer than 450,000 distinct CDR3 sequences, with around 20% as singletons. Time point given: persistent/refractory GD, antithyroid drugs over 5 years with positive TRAb. Making the TCR library involved RNA that had been extracted from PBMCs. Trimming removed 6 bases at V and 1 base at J, with 15 bases between. The CDR3 extends over 14 amino acids. Germline CDR1 reads DFQATT; CDR2 reads SNEGSKA (reference sequence).

The study, taken as a whole, reports: Exclusively peripheral blood, rather than thyroid tissue, was studied.

Sequencing used peripheral blood mononuclear cells (PBMCs), obtained when the disease was refractory, from a patient treated with antithyroid drugs. The gene calls are TRBV20-1 and TRBJ1-1; no reliable D call. This sequence was found in a female donor with Graves disease. The CDR3 loop reads CSAPRPPGNTEAFF. The CDR3 bases are TGCAGTGCCCCACGGCCTCCGGGGAACACTGAAGCTTTCTTT.